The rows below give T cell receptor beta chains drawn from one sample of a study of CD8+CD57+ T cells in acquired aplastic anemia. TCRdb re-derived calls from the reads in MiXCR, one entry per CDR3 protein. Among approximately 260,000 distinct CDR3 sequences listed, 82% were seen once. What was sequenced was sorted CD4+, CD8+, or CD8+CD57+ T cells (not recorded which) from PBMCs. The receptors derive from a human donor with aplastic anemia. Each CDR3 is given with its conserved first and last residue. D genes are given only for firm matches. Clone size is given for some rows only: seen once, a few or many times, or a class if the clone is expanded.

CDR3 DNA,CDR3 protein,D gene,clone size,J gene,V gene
TGTGCCAGCGGGGACGTGGGCACAAATACGCCGTATTTT,CASGDVGTNTPYF,NA,few,TRBJ2-3,TRBV2
TGTGCCAGCAGCTCCAACTCCAGGGGTAGCGAGCAGTACTTC,CASSSNSRGSEQYF,NA,NA,TRBJ2-7,TRBV9
TGTGCCAGCAGCCCCTTCGGCAGGGGGATAGATTCACCCCTCCACTTT,CASSPFGRGIDSPLHF,TRBD1,NA,TRBJ1-6,TRBV2
TGTGCCAGCGGCTACGGGGGAGGTCCTACGCAGTATTTT,CASGYGGGPTQYF,NA,few,TRBJ2-3,TRBV7-8
TGTGCCAGCAGCTCACGGGGCGGGGCCGATGCGCAGTATTACACCTTC,CASSSRGGADAQYYTF,NA,NA,TRBJ1-2,TRBV7-2
TGTGCCAGCAGCCCATTAGGGACAGGGAGAGTCGGCTACACCTTC,CASSPLGTGRVGYTF,TRBD1,NA,TRBJ1-2,TRBV7-3
TGTGCCAGCACCCCCGGTGTAAACACCGGGGAGCTGTTTTTT,CASTPGVNTGELFF,NA,many,TRBJ2-2,TRBV7-6
TGTGCCACCGGGACTAGCGGGGGGAGGTACGAGCAGTTCTTC,CATGTSGGRYEQFF,TRBD2,NA,TRBJ2-1,TRBV24-1
TGCAGTGCACCAGGGAATTCCTACGAGCAGTATTTC,CSAPGNSYEQYF,NA,NA,TRBJ2-7,TRBV20-1
TGTGCCAGCAGCGCACCGGGAGAGGCCCAGCCCCAGCATTTT,CASSAPGEAQPQHF,NA,once,TRBJ1-5,TRBV7-8
TGTGCCAGCAGCTCGGCACGTGGCTACGGCTACACCTTCCTGACTTTC,CASSSARGYGYTFLTF,NA,once,TRBJ2-6,TRBV7-2
TGCGCCAGCAGCCACGGGACTACCCACAATGAGCAGTACTTT,CASSHGTTHNEQYF,TRBD2,NA,TRBJ2-3,TRBV7-2
TGCGCCAGCAGCCAATCGGTGGAGTATGGCTACACCTTC,CASSQSVEYGYTF,NA,NA,TRBJ1-2,TRBV4-1
TGTGCCAGCAGTGGGGACAGTGGGGGTAATCAGCCCCAGCATTTT,CASSGDSGGNQPQHF,TRBD1,NA,TRBJ1-5,TRBV25-1
TGTGCCGGACAGGGGGCTAGGGAGCCCGATACGCAGTATTTT,CAGQGAREPDTQYF,TRBD1,NA,TRBJ2-3,TRBV11-1
TGTGCCAGCAGGTGGAGAGGCAAATGCAATGAGCAGTTCTTC,CASRWRGKCNEQFF,NA,NA,TRBJ2-1,TRBV5-6
TGTGCCAGCAGCTTGGACGGATTACTTTCTACCCTCCACTTT,CASSLDGLLSTLHF,NA,NA,TRBJ1-6,TRBV7-6
TGCAGTGCCAGTAGTTGGGGGCAGGGTTACGGCTACACCTTC,CSASSWGQGYGYTF,NA,few,TRBJ1-2,TRBV20-1
TGTGCCAGCAGGGTTGGGGGGGGGTCCGCAGCTACGCAGTATTTT,CASRVGGGSAATQYF,TRBD2,NA,TRBJ2-3,TRBV7-8
TGTGCCATCAGCAGTCTAGCCGGGGAGCTCGATGAGCAGATCTTC,CAISSLAGELDEQIF,NA,NA,TRBJ2-1,TRBV10-3
TGCGCCAGCAGCCGGACAGGGGACCGGAACACTGAAGCTTTCTTT,CASSRTGDRNTEAFF,TRBD1,few,TRBJ1-1,TRBV5-1
TGTGCCAGCAGCTTAGCACTGAGCGGGAACAATGACGATTTCTTT,CASSLALSGNNDDFF,NA,NA,TRBJ1-1,TRBV7-2
TGTGCCAGCAGCCTAGAGAGGGCCCCTTCACCCGCCAACGTCCTGACTTTC,CASSLERAPSPANVLTF,NA,NA,TRBJ2-6,TRBV7-6
TGTGCCAGCAGGTTACATGTTGCGCGTCAGGGCTACACCTTC,CASRLHVARQGYTF,NA,NA,TRBJ1-2,TRBV11-1
TGTGCCAGCAGCTTAGCGGGAGGCGGCCTCGCGCAGTATTACACCTTC,CASSLAGGGLAQYYTF,NA,NA,TRBJ1-2,TRBV7-2
TGCAGTGCTAGAGAAGGGAAGGGCCCCGGGGCGGGAGGGCCCCAGCATTTT,CSAREGKGPGAGGPQHF,NA,NA,TRBJ1-5,TRBV20-1
TGTGCCAGCAGACTAGCGGGGGGGGTCAATGAGCAGTTCTTC,CASRLAGGVNEQFF,TRBD2,NA,TRBJ2-1,TRBV9
TGCGCCAGCAAGAGCTACAATGAGCAGTTCTTC,CASKSYNEQFF,NA,NA,TRBJ2-1,TRBV10-2
TGTGCCAGCAGCGCAGTCGGGGGGTCGGATAAGCAACACCTCCACTTT,CASSAVGGSDKQHLHF,NA,NA,TRBJ1-6,TRBV7-2
TGTGCCAGCAGCTTTCTAAGAAGCCTACTGAACGAGCAGTACTTC,CASSFLRSLLNEQYF,NA,NA,TRBJ2-7,TRBV7-9
TGTGCCAGCAGCTCCCTGTTGGGGGACGCCTATGGCTACACCTTC,CASSSLLGDAYGYTF,NA,NA,TRBJ1-2,TRBV7-9